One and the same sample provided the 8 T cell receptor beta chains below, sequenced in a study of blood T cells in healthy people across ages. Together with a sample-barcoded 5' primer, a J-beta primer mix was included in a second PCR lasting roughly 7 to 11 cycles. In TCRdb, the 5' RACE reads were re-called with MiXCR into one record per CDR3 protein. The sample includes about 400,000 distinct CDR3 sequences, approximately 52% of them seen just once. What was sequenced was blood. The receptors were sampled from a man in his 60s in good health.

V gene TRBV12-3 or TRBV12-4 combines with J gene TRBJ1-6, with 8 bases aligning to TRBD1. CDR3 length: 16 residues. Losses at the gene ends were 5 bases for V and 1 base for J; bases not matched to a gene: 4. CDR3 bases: TGTGCCAGCAGTCGACAGGGGAGGTCCTATAATTCACCCCTCCACTTT. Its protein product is CASSRQGRSYNSPLHF.

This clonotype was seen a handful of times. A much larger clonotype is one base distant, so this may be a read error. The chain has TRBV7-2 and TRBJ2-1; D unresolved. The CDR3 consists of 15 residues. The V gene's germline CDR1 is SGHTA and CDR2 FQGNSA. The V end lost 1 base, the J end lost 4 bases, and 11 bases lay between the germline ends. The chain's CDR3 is CASSLEGGTYNEQFF. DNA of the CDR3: TGTGCCAGCAGCTTAGAAGGCGGCACTTACAATGAGCAGTTCTTC.

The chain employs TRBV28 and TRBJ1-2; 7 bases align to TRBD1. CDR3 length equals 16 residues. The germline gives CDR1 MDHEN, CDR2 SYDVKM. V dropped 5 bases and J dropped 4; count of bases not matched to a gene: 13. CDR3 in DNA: TGTGCCAGCAGTCCCCGACAGGGTTCGTTCAGCTATGGCTACACCTTC. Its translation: CASSPRQGSFSYGYTF.

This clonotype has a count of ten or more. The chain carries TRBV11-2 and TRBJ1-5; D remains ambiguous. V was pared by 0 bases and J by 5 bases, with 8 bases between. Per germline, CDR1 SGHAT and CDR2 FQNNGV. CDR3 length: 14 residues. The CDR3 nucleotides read TGTGCCAGCAGCTTAGATACGGAGGATCAGCCCCAGCATTTT. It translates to CASSLDTEDQPQHF.

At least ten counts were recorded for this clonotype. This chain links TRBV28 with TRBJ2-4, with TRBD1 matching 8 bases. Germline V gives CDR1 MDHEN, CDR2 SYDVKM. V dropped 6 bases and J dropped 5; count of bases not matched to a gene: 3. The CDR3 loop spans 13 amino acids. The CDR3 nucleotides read TGTGCCAGCAGCCAACAGGGGGAAAACATTCAGTACTTC. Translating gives CASSQQGENIQYF.

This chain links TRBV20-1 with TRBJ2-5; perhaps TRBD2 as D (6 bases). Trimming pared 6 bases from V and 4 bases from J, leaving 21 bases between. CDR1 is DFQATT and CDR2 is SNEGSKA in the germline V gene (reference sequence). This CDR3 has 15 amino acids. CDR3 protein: CSARGPTGESETQYF. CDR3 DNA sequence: TGCAGTGCAAGGGGCCCTACGGGGGAGTCAGAGACCCAGTACTTC.

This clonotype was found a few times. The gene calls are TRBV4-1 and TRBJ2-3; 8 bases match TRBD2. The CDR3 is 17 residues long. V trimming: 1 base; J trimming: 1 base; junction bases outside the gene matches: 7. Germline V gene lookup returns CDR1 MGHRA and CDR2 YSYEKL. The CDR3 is CASSQVGGLAGTDTQYF. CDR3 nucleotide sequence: TGCGCCAGCAGCCAAGTGGGCGGACTAGCTGGCACAGATACGCAGTATTTT.

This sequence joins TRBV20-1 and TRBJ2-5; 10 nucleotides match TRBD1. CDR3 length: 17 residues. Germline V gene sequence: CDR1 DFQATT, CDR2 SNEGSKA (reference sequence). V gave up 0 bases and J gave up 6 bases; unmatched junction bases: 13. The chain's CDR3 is CSARERIPGQGTKTQYF. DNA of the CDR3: TGCAGTGCTAGAGAGCGCATCCCGGGACAGGGGACGAAGACCCAGTACTTC.